This T cell receptor (beta chain) was sequenced during a study of early T cells in non-severe SARS-CoV-2 infection. The CDR3 is 15 amino acids. The ends were cut back, 0 bases at V and 4 bases at J, with 11 bases in the middle. The V gene's germline CDR1 is LGHDT and CDR2 YNNKEL (reference sequence). In the library, individual cDNA molecules carried attached unique molecular identifiers. MiXCR, applied by TCRdb to the 5' RACE reads, yields one record per CDR3 protein. This sample has roughly 41,000 distinct CDR3 sequences, with under 6.5% found just once. The sequence was collected from an adult who was a healthcare worker with PCR-confirmed SARS-CoV-2 infection or an uninfected control (not recorded which). The chain recombines TRBV3-1 with TRBJ2-3; the D is unclear. The specimen sequenced was whole blood. CDR3 protein: CASSQEDSPPDTQYF. The CDR3 bases are TGTGCCAGCAGCCAAGAGGATAGCCCACCAGATACGCAGTATTTT.